This record looks at one T cell receptor (beta chain) sequence and its context. Its antigen is unknown. Profiled with immunoSEQ multiplex PCR; TCRdb holds only in-frame clones, not every one. The table lists thousands of clones, 55% to 70% of them singletons. This sample stems from a study of PD-1 blockade in classical Hodgkin lymphoma. Regarding the study as a whole: Complete responders started with a diversity level that resembled newly diagnosed patients at baseline.

Exposure to brentuximab vedotin varied, and each patient had relapsed following autologous stem cell transplantation. V was clipped by 2 bases and J by 1 base, with 5 bases between them. CDR3 size: 13 residues. Germline V gene lookup returns CDR1 MDHEN and CDR2 SYDVKM. This chain joins TRBV28 and TRBJ1-1; D gene uncertain. The sequence derives from a human donor with classical Hodgkin lymphoma. The sequenced sample was peripheral blood mononuclear cells (PBMCs), obtained at baseline. This CDR3 is CASSLMSNTEAFF. The CDR3 nucleotides read TGTGCCAGCAGTTTAATGTCGAACACTGAAGCTTTCTTT.